The rows below give T cell receptor beta chains drawn from one sample of a study of Graves' ophthalmopathy and Graves' hyperthyroidism. TCRdb reanalysed the multiplex PCR reads using MiXCR and keeps one entry per CDR3 protein. The table shows about 740,000 distinct CDR3 sequences, with roughly two fifths occurring only once. The sample was peripheral blood. These TCRs come from an adult man with Graves' ophthalmopathy. Each CDR3 is given with its conserved first and last residue. The D gene is left open where the match is weak. Part of the rows lack a size; the others show once, few, many or a class for expanded clones.

abundance	v_gene	j_gene	d_gene	CDR3aa	CDR3nt
few	TRBV5-1	TRBJ2-7	NA	CASSSQTGVYEQYF	TGCGCCAGCAGCTCCCAGACTGGGGTATACGAGCAGTACTTC
NA	TRBV10-3	TRBJ1-4	NA	CASSYLQGTNEKLFF	TGTGCCAGCAGTTATTTGCAGGGTACTAATGAAAAACTGTTTTTT
few	TRBV5-4	TRBJ1-1	NA	CASSLLYTGLNTEAFF	TGTGCCAGCAGCTTGCTCTATACAGGGTTGAACACTGAAGCTTTCTTT
many	TRBV25-1	TRBJ2-7	NA	CASSEFWNEQYF	TGTGCCAGCAGTGAATTCTGGAACGAGCAGTACTTC
few	TRBV19	TRBJ1-1	NA	CASSATGSPNTEAFF	TGTGCCAGTAGTGCGACAGGTTCCCCGAACACTGAAGCTTTCTTT
NA	TRBV24-1	TRBJ1-5	TRBD1	CASSSRGRHQPQHF	TGTGCCAGCAGTTCGAGGGGGCGCCATCAGCCCCAGCATTTT
NA	TRBV7-9	TRBJ2-5	NA	CASSQAPRVQETQYF	TGTGCCAGCAGCCAAGCCCCCCGGGTCCAGGAGACCCAGTACTTC
many	TRBV2	TRBJ1-2	NA	CASSDGGGYTF	TGTGCCAGCAGTGATGGGGGTGGCTACACCTTC
many	TRBV7-8	TRBJ2-5	NA	CASSLAWGETQYF	TGTGCCAGCAGCTTAGCGTGGGGGGAGACCCAGTACTTC
many	TRBV24-1	TRBJ1-2	NA	CATSDVGYGYTF	TGTGCCACCAGTGATGTCGGCTATGGCTACACCTTC
NA	TRBV9	TRBJ2-1	TRBD2	CASSVSGGAMNEQFF	TGTGCCAGCAGCGTTAGCGGGGGGGCCATGAATGAGCAGTTCTTC
few	TRBV12-3/TRBV12-4	TRBJ2-2	TRBD1	CASSPLGQANTGELFF	TGTGCCAGCAGCCCCTTGGGACAGGCGAACACCGGGGAGCTGTTTTTT
NA	TRBV7-6	TRBJ1-1	NA	CASSPRTINTEAFF	TGTGCCAGCTCACCACGGACAATAAACACTGAAGCTTTCTTT
many	TRBV25-1	TRBJ2-7	NA	CASRGWDSYEQYF	TGTGCCAGCAGGGGCTGGGATTCCTACGAGCAGTACTTC
many	TRBV15	TRBJ1-1	TRBD1	CATSRGGQGRTEAFF	TGTGCCACCAGCAGAGGGGGACAGGGTAGGACTGAAGCTTTCTTT
NA	TRBV24-1	TRBJ2-7	TRBD1	CASSSPGTGGFYEQYF	TGTGCCAGCAGTTCCCCTGGGACAGGGGGCTTCTACGAGCAGTACTTC
many	TRBV15	TRBJ2-5	TRBD1	CATSRAGGSETQYF	TGTGCCACCAGCAGGGCAGGGGGTTCAGAGACCCAGTACTTC
NA	TRBV7-2	TRBJ1-2	TRBD1	CASSQETGTGRYGYTF	TGCGCCAGCAGCCAAGAGACCGGGACAGGCCGCTATGGCTACACCTTC
few	TRBV20-1	TRBJ1-5	TRBD1	CSAGTVNQPQHF	TGCAGTGCGGGGACAGTCAATCAGCCCCAGCATTTT
many	TRBV24-1	TRBJ1-5	TRBD1	CASSTGQENQPQHF	TGTGCCAGCAGTACGGGACAGGAAAATCAGCCCCAGCATTTT
NA	TRBV19	TRBJ2-2	TRBD1	CASTGAANTGELFF	TGTGCCAGCACAGGGGCGGCGAACACCGGGGAGCTGTTTTTT
NA	TRBV7-9	TRBJ1-6	NA	CASSLGRGVYSPLHF	TGTGCCAGCAGCTTGGGCCGGGGAGTTTATTCACCCCTCCACTTT
NA	TRBV29-1	TRBJ1-1	NA	CSVARGVMNTEAFF	TGCAGCGTTGCGCGGGGAGTCATGAACACTGAAGCTTTCTTT
NA	TRBV10-2	TRBJ1-1	NA	CASSGPGNTEAFF	TGCGCCAGCAGTGGACCGGGAAACACTGAAGCTTTCTTT
NA	TRBV20-1	TRBJ2-7	NA	CSAGPGTYEQYF	TGCAGTGCTGGCCCCGGGACCTACGAGCAGTACTTC
NA	TRBV10-3	TRBJ1-1	NA	CAMGAPRAEAFF	TGTGCCATGGGGGCCCCGCGGGCTGAAGCTTTCTTT
few	TRBV20-1	TRBJ1-6	TRBD1	CSATRDRQNSPLHF	TGCAGTGCTACCAGGGACAGACAAAATTCACCCCTCCACTTT
few	TRBV9	TRBJ2-5	NA	CASSVDGVRETQYF	TGTGCCAGCAGCGTAGATGGGGTACGGGAGACCCAGTACTTC
many	TRBV7-6	TRBJ1-1	NA	CASSLGREGEAFF	TGTGCCAGCAGCTTAGGTCGGGAGGGTGAAGCTTTCTTT
few	TRBV2	TRBJ1-2	TRBD1	CASSLRQGLYGYTF	TGTGCCAGCAGTCTCCGACAGGGCCTCTATGGCTACACCTTC
many	TRBV6-6	TRBJ1-1	NA	CASRSFTNTEAFF	TGTGCCAGCAGAAGCTTTACGAACACTGAAGCTTTCTTT
few	TRBV6-6	TRBJ1-4	TRBD1	CASSLGQGVKKLFF	TGTGCCAGCAGTCTCGGACAGGGGGTCAAAAAACTGTTTTTT
few	TRBV19	TRBJ1-4	NA	CASSWQHATNEKLFF	TGTGCCAGTAGTTGGCAGCATGCAACTAATGAAAAACTGTTTTTT
NA	TRBV12-3/TRBV12-4	TRBJ1-2	TRBD1	CASSLGGTGGHGYTF	TGTGCCAGCAGTTTAGGAGGGACAGGGGGTCATGGCTACACCTTC
few	TRBV25-1	TRBJ1-2	NA	CASSRYSGGYGYTF	TGTGCCAGCAGTCGTTACAGCGGCGGCTATGGCTACACCTTC
few	TRBV29-1	TRBJ2-3	NA	CSVEEGLSTDTQYF	TGCAGCGTTGAGGAGGGGCTTTCTACAGATACGCAGTATTTT
many	TRBV10-3	TRBJ1-6	NA	CASRDEDGAGGSPLHF	TGTGCCAGCAGAGATGAGGACGGTGCGGGAGGTTCACCCCTCCACTTT
many	TRBV7-2	TRBJ2-2	NA	CASSLTTSSGELFF	TGTGCCAGCAGCTTAACGACTAGTTCCGGGGAGCTGTTTTTT
NA	TRBV2	TRBJ1-3	NA	CASSERGARGNTIYF	TGTGCCAGCAGTGAACGGGGGGCGCGTGGAAACACCATATATTTT
few	TRBV2	TRBJ1-4	NA	CASSDTGSLYEKLFF	TGTGCCAGCAGTGACACAGGGAGTCTGTACGAAAAACTGTTTTTT
NA	TRBV20-1	TRBJ2-5	NA	CSASGVGEAQYF	TGCAGTGCTAGTGGCGTTGGGGAGGCCCAGTACTTC
NA	TRBV10-3	TRBJ1-4	TRBD1	CATGQGRTNEKLFF	TGTGCCACCGGACAGGGCAGAACTAATGAAAAACTGTTTTTT
NA	TRBV19	TRBJ1-5	NA	CASTGGLGNQPQHF	TGTGCCAGCACCGGGGGGTTAGGCAATCAGCCCCAGCATTTT
NA	TRBV14	TRBJ2-5	NA	CASSQEWVGAETQYF	TGTGCCAGCAGCCAAGAATGGGTGGGAGCGGAGACCCAGTACTTC